What follows is one TCR beta chain and its context. Its recognized antigen is unknown. No much larger clone exists at a distance of one base, and base qualities are not known. TCRbeta CDR3 regions were amplified from genomic DNA using the immunoSEQ Assay, a bias-controlled multiplex PCR. On the authors' methods: Within the assay, amplification of reference gene primers was used to estimate how many nucleated cells each sample contained. Sequence reads were collapsed and filtered to measure the absolute abundance of every unique TCRbeta CDR3 rearrangement. For each sample, productive Simpson clonality was calculated as the square root of Simpson's diversity index over productive rearrangements. In TCRdb, the immuneACCESS table is reduced to in-frame sequences with V and J assigned. These tables do not hold every clone; where another copy was compared, an unresolved V gene accounts for under half, and the others remain unexplained. V and J calls and clone size are those listed in that table; D and trimming were worked out from the DNA. This sample gives about 330,000 clones in total; 92% of them show up just once. The ten largest make up around a sixth of the sample.

The data were obtained in a study of blood T cell repertoires in COVID-19 (dated by TCRdb to the early 2020s). Regarding the complete study: Collaborator samples came from the United States, Italy and Spain and covered acute and convalescent phases of COVID-19. A de-identified subject ID, COVID-19 status, age in years and sex were almost always included in the sample metadata. The material from the prospective study consisted of cDNA or gDNA derived from T cells, B-cell-depleted T cells, or PBMCs. The repertoires were released in a freely available public database meant as a resource for research on the immune response to SARS-CoV-2. The samples were drawn from the first 160 participants of the ongoing ImmuneRACE study and from some 1,300 subjects provided by 6 global collaborators. The dataset comprised deeply sampled blood TCRbeta repertoires from subjects exposed to, actively infected with, or recovered from COVID-19. HLA class I and class II types, where available, came from metadata supplied by the sample provider rather than from assay-based typing.

In the prospective study, participants were roughly 18 to 89 years old, resided in 25 or so geographic areas of the United States, and were enrolled through a virtual design. To assign participants to cohorts, the prospective study relied on clinical history that participants themselves reported in a screening survey and a study questionnaire. For ImmuneRACE Cohort 3, a participant was defined as recovered based on two consecutive negative NP/OP PCR tests, clearance by a healthcare professional, or resolution of symptoms. Mobile phlebotomists in the prospective study collected whole blood, serum and a nasopharyngeal or oropharyngeal swab from every participant. Participants in the prospective study had the option to provide additional blood draws and questionnaires over an approximately two-month period. Blood samples from the prospective study were shipped frozen or at room temperature prior to DNA extraction.

Inclusive of the bounding cysteine and phenylalanine, the CDR3 is 12 residues long. The entry retains the CDR3 DNA only, 36 bases that are in frame from base 1. CDR1 and CDR2 were assigned from the germline V gene (reference sequence) as SEHNR and FQNEAQ. V is pared back by 1 base and J by 14 bases, with 11 bases lying between the germline termini. What the work shows at the level of the full study, not this receptor alone: Clinical and demographic metadata were provided uncurated, with the amount varying by source and participant.

The rearrangement joined TRBV7-9 to TRBJ1-4, with no reliable assignment of the D segment. Specimen: PBMCs or T cells enriched from blood (not recorded which). The TCR sequence derives from a woman between 25 and 40 years old who had recovered from COVID-19. CDR3 protein: CASSLGGRILFF. DNA sequence: TGTGCCAGCAGCTTAGGTGGGAGGATCCTGTTTTTT.